These 19 T cell receptor beta chains originate from one sample sequenced in a study of identical twins. TCRdb reanalysed the 5' RACE reads using MiXCR and keeps one entry per CDR3 protein. The table records approximately 690,000 distinct CDR3 sequences, 5.5% to 6.5% of them present only once. The sample comprised naive T cells sorted from blood. These receptors were collected from a man in his late teens or twenties in good health.

This clonotype appeared a few times. The chain couples TRBV2 to TRBJ1-1; D remains ambiguous. V dropped 6 bases and J dropped 1 base, with 9 bases sitting between them. The CDR3 totals 13 residues. CDR1 is SNHLY, CDR2 FYNNEI, per germline. Here the CDR3 reads CASSIRPNTEAFF. CDR3 coding DNA: TGTGCCAGCAGCATCCGGCCGAACACTGAAGCTTTCTTT.

This clonotype was picked up a small number of times. J is TRBJ1-1 and V is TRBV5-4; possible D gene TRBD1, 6 bases. This CDR3 has 11 amino acids. The germline V gene has CDR1 SGHNT and CDR2 YYREEE (reference sequence). The ends were cut back, 7 bases at V and 11 bases at J, with 15 bases in the middle. CDR3: CASATQGRAFF. CDR3 nucleotide sequence: TGTGCCAGCGCAACACAGGGTAGGGCTTTCTTT.

V is TRBV29-1 and J is TRBJ1-2; 10 bases agree with TRBD1. Looked up from germline, CDR1 is SQVTM and CDR2 is ANQGSEA. V shed 7 bases and J 7 bases; nucleotides not matched to a gene: 15. The CDR3 is made up of 15 amino acids. The CDR3 DNA reads as TGCAGCGGTGTCATCCGGGACAGGGGATTTGGTGGCTACACCTTC. It yields the protein CSGVIRDRGFGGYTF.

This clonotype was seen repeatedly, ten times or more. This chain links TRBV7-2 with TRBJ2-2, with 8 positions matching TRBD2. The CDR3 runs 17 residues. The junction had 11 bases not matched to a gene; V was cut back by 3 bases and J by 5 bases. Germline loops: CDR1 SGHTA, CDR2 FQGNSA. The chain's CDR3 is CASSLMAGGIWTGELFF. The CDR3 DNA reads as TGTGCCAGCAGCTTGATGGCGGGAGGAATATGGACCGGGGAGCTGTTTTTT.

This clonotype was seen more than once but under ten times. This chain uses TRBV4-1 with TRBJ1-1; D unresolved. Trimming shortened V by 1 base and J by 4 bases, and 13 bases separated the two germline ends. The CDR3 is 15 residues long. The germline gives CDR1 MGHRA, CDR2 YSYEKL. The CDR3 is CASSQVAMGSTEAFF. The CDR3 DNA reads as TGCGCCAGCAGCCAAGTAGCGATGGGATCCACTGAAGCTTTCTTT.

The chain is built from TRBV28 and TRBJ2-2; either TRBD1 or TRBD2 may supply D (5 bases each). From germline, CDR1 is MDHEN and CDR2 SYDVKM. V was shortened by 2 bases and J by 8 bases, with 21 bases between the two germline ends. The CDR3 extends over 17 amino acids. The CDR3 is CASSLPPGRSRFGELFF. CDR3 nucleotides: TGTGCCAGCAGTTTACCGCCGGGGCGGTCTCGTTTTGGGGAGCTGTTTTTT.

This clonotype was recorded at least ten times. The gene calls are TRBV5-1 and TRBJ2-7; 8 positions agree with TRBD1. The trim removed 4 bases at V and 6 bases at J, leaving 9 bases unmatched. In germline, CDR1 is SGHRS, CDR2 YFSETQ. CDR3 length: 14 residues. The CDR3 nucleotides are TGCGCCAGCAGCCCGGGACAGGATTACGGCGAGCAGTACGTC. Its protein product is CASSPGQDYGEQYV.

This clonotype was recorded a few times. The chain employs TRBV11-2 and TRBJ2-3, with 11 bases identical to TRBD2. The CDR3 length is 18 residues. Trimming cost V 5 bases and J 0 bases; bases outside gene matches: 10. Germline V lookup: CDR1 SGHAT, CDR2 FQNNGV. The CDR3 loop reads CASSPISGTSGSTDTQYF. Written as DNA, the CDR3 is TGTGCCAGCAGCCCCATCTCCGGGACTAGCGGAAGCACAGATACGCAGTATTTT.

There are a few counts of this clonotype. The junction departs from germline at one end; a sequencing error may be responsible. V is TRBV28 and J is TRBJ2-1, with D unclear. This CDR3 is built from 11 residues. Germline values: CDR1 MDHEN, CDR2 SYDVKM. CDR3 DNA sequence: TGTGCCAGCAGTTTATCCTCGGAGCGGTTCTTC. Translation gives CASSLSSERFF.

This clonotype was counted ten times or more. The chain has TRBV29-1 and TRBJ2-5; D unresolved. This CDR3 has 12 residues. The germline gives CDR1 SQVTM, CDR2 ANQGSEA. V lost 3 bases and J lost 5, with 10 bases in between. Here the CDR3 DNA reads TGCAGCGTTGATGTGGTGGGGGAGACCCAGTACTTC. Translating gives CSVDVVGETQYF.

Remarks on this clonotype: The junction does not match germline at one end; this may be a read error. The chain combines TRBV7-2 with TRBJ1-1; D ambiguous. Germline V gene lookup returns CDR1 SGHTA and CDR2 FQGNSA. CDR3 length: 14 residues. The CDR3 is CASGLAGSSTEAFF. The DNA for the CDR3 is TGTGCCAGCGGCTTAGCGGGTAGTAGTACTGAAGCTTTCTTT. Full variable domain (remainder filled in from reference TRBV7-2 and TRBJ1-1): GAGVSQSPSNKVTEKGKDVELRCDPISGHTALYWYRQSLGQGLEFLIYFQGNSAPDKSGLPSDRFSAERTGGSVSTLTIQRTQQEDSAVYLCASGLAGSSTEAFFGQGTRLTVV.

This clonotype was recorded at least ten times. The J gene is TRBJ2-5, the V gene TRBV12-3 or TRBV12-4; D remains unclear. Trimming took off 2 bases at V and 7 bases at J, with 14 bases between the two ends. The CDR3 loop spans 14 amino acids. The DNA for the CDR3 is TGTGCCAGCAGTTTAATTAGGCTCGACGGGACCCAGTACTTC. Residues: CASSLIRLDGTQYF.

This clonotype appeared a few times. The chain combines TRBV7-9 with TRBJ2-7, with 7 bases aligning to TRBD1. Germline CDR1 and CDR2: SEHNR and FQNEAQ (reference sequence). V trimming: 5 bases; J trimming: 3 bases; junction bases outside the gene matches: 7. This CDR3 spans 14 amino acids. The CDR3 is CASSPRQGIYEQYF. The CDR3 DNA reads as TGTGCCAGCAGCCCTAGACAGGGTATCTACGAGCAGTACTTC. The full variable domain, its missing parts supplied by reference TRBV7-9 and TRBJ2-7, is DTGVSQNPRHKITKRGQNVTFRCDPISEHNRLYWYRQTLGQGPEFLTYFQNEAQLEKSRLLSDRFSAERPKGSFSTLEIQRTEQGDSAMYLCASSPRQGIYEQYFGPGTRLTVT.

This clonotype has a count of ten or more. The chain combines TRBV29-1 with TRBJ1-4; D ambiguous. Germline values: CDR1 SQVTM, CDR2 ANQGSEA. The CDR3 is 17 residues long. Trimming stripped 0 bases from V and 3 bases from J, with 17 bases between. CDR3 region: CSVEDNPEQMPNEKLFF. The CDR3 coding sequence is TGCAGCGTTGAAGACAATCCCGAACAGATGCCTAATGAAAAACTGTTTTTT.

This clonotype has a count of ten or more. The rearrangement joins TRBV29-1 to TRBJ1-3; D ambiguous. Germline V lookup: CDR1 SQVTM, CDR2 ANQGSEA. The CDR3 consists of 12 residues. Between the trimmed V and J ends, which lost 7 bases and 8 bases, there was a span of 15 bases. The CDR3 nucleotides are TGCAGCGCCGAAAATACCCCGGACACCATATATTTT. Amino acids: CSAENTPDTIYF.

This clonotype was counted many times. The rearrangement joins TRBV7-8 to TRBJ2-3; the D is unclear. The germline CDR1 and CDR2 sequences are SGHVS and FQNEAQ. Deletions cut 1 base from V and 2 bases from J, with 7 bases between. This CDR3 has 14 amino acids. In nucleotides, the CDR3 is TGTGCCAGCAGCTTAGAATGGTTCACAGATACGCAGTATTTT. It codes for CASSLEWFTDTQYF.

This clonotype occurred many times. V is TRBV5-1 and J is TRBJ2-2; D ambiguous. Trimming left V 0 bases short and J 3 bases short, with 9 bases between. The CDR3 runs to 15 residues. Germline V lookup: CDR1 SGHRS, CDR2 YFSETQ. CDR3 coding DNA: TGCGCCAGCAGCTTGGATACCCCCCACACCGGGGAGCTGTTTTTT. It codes for CASSLDTPHTGELFF.

This clonotype was recorded at least ten times. V and J are TRBV20-1 and TRBJ2-5; 7 bases agree with TRBD2. Per germline, CDR1 DFQATT and CDR2 SNEGSKA (reference sequence). V was clipped by 0 bases and J by 5 bases; unmatched bases: 6. This CDR3 is 14 amino acids long. DNA for the CDR3: TGCAGTGCTAGAGATTCCCGCGGGAGCGAGACCCAGTACTTC. It codes for CSARDSRGSETQYF.

J is TRBJ2-3 and V is TRBV29-1; D not certain. This CDR3 contains 12 residues. Deletions cut 5 bases from V and 0 bases from J, with 6 bases between. Germline V gives CDR1 SQVTM, CDR2 ANQGSEA. The CDR3 sequence: CSVTPSTDTQYF. In DNA form, the CDR3 reads TGCAGCGTTACCCCAAGCACAGATACGCAGTATTTT.